The entry that follows covers one T cell receptor beta chain sequence. Its antigen is not yet known. Qualities for individual bases were not recorded, and no much larger clone is one base off. The collaborating institutions used their own protocols to collect whole blood in K2EDTA tubes. For TCRbeta analysis, collaborators shipped samples as frozen whole blood, isolated PBMCs, or DNA extracted from either of those sample types. The germline V gene specifies SNHLY as CDR1 and FYNNEI as CDR2. V is cut back by 4 bases and J by 5 bases, with 3 bases in the junction unmatched. The CDR3 has 14 amino acids, counting the end cysteine and phenylalanine. Left in the record is the CDR3 DNA by itself, 42 bases read in frame from the first base. The immunoSEQ Assay, a bias-controlled multiplex PCR, was used to amplify TCRbeta CDR3 regions from genomic DNA. The source study handled its data this way. The number of nucleated cells in each sample was estimated by amplification of reference gene primers within the assay. To quantify the absolute abundance of each unique TCRbeta CDR3 rearrangement, sequence reads were collapsed and filtered. For each sample, productive Simpson clonality was calculated as the square root of Simpson's diversity index over productive rearrangements. Here the immuneACCESS table is served through TCRdb, limited to in-frame sequences with V and J called. Missing clones are a known gap in these copies; in checked studies unresolved V genes cover under half, and the rest lacks a known reason. V, J and clone size are taken as reported in that table, and D and trimming were inferred from the DNA itself. Within this sample are tens of thousands of clones, with roughly 85% of them counted one time only. Roughly 20% of the sample is in the top ten clones.

This sample was taken from a study of blood T cell repertoires in COVID-19 (dated by TCRdb to the early 2020s). In the study overall: The collaborator samples originated in the United States, Italy and Spain and spanned the acute and convalescent phases of COVID-19. The material from the prospective study consisted of cDNA or gDNA derived from T cells, B-cell-depleted T cells, or PBMCs. Subjects who had been exposed to COVID-19, were actively infected with it, or had recovered from it provided the deeply sampled blood TCRbeta repertoires that made up the dataset. The repertoires were made available in a free public database intended to serve as a resource for research on the immune response to SARS-CoV-2. Samples came from the ongoing ImmuneRACE study (first 160 participants) plus 1,254 subjects from 6 global collaborators. The sample metadata nearly always contained a de-identified subject ID, COVID-19 status, age in years and sex. HLA class I and class II types, where available, came from metadata supplied by the sample provider rather than from assay-based typing.

The full study reports these points: The quantity of clinical and demographic metadata differed by source and by participant and was supplied without curation.

The clonotype was recovered from a man between 65 and 80 years old in a cohort sampled during active COVID-19. The V and J genes are TRBV2 and TRBJ2-1, and TRBD2 aligns with 9 junction nucleotides. Source material: peripheral blood. The sequence in DNA is TGTGCCAGCAGTGGGCTAGCGGGAAACAATGAGCAGTTCTTC. The encoded protein is CASSGLAGNNEQFF.